This passage covers 10 T cell receptor beta chains from one sample sequenced in a study of beta chain features in type 1 diabetes. The sequenced template was cDNA made from the entire isolated RNA. Sequencing used immunoSEQ multiplex PCR; TCRdb keeps in-frame clones, though not all of them. The sample has approximately 380,000 clones, more than 13% seen once. Material for sequencing was naive CD4+ T cells from blood. The receptors originated from a woman under 30 in good health.

V gene TRBV9 combines with J gene TRBJ2-6; a possible D gene is TRBD2 (6 bases). Trimming took 4 bases from V and 3 from J, leaving 17 bases between them. Germline V gives CDR1 SGDLS, CDR2 YYNGEE. This CDR3 contains 17 residues. CDR3 in amino acids: CASSPRFEGGGANVLTF. The CDR3 DNA reads as TGTGCCAGCAGCCCGCGTTTCGAGGGAGGTGGGGCCAACGTCCTGACTTTC.

This chain joins TRBV9 and TRBJ2-5, with TRBD2 as a possible D gene (5 bases). Trimming took 6 bases from V and 2 from J, leaving 14 bases between them. Per the germline V gene, CDR1 is SGDLS and CDR2 is YYNGEE. The CDR3 runs to 14 residues. In nucleotides, the CDR3 is TGTGCCAGCAACCCTAGGCCGGGACAAGAGACCCAGTACTTC. This encodes CASNPRPGQETQYF. Full variable domain (rest looked up from reference TRBV9 and TRBJ2-5): DSGVTQTPKHLITATGQRVTLRCSPRSGDLSVYWYQQSLDQGLQFLIQYYNGEERAKGNILERFSAQQFPDLHSELNLSSLELGDSALYFCASNPRPGQETQYFGPGTRLLVL.

The gene calls are TRBV4-1 and TRBJ2-6; TRBD2 might be the D (5 bases). In germline, CDR1 is MGHRA, CDR2 YSYEKL. V shed 1 base and J shed 0 bases, with 10 bases lying between them. CDR3 length: 17 residues. For the CDR3, the DNA is TGCGCCAGCAGCCAAGGGAGCGGTCGCTCTGGGGCCAACGTCCTGACTTTC. It is translated as CASSQGSGRSGANVLTF.

V and J are TRBV5-1 and TRBJ2-7; 11 bases are shared with TRBD2. The V gene's germline CDR1 is SGHRS and CDR2 YFSETQ. V dropped 0 bases and J dropped 0; count of bases not matched to a gene: 5. The CDR3 has 17 amino acids. The CDR3 protein is CASSLGPGTSGSYEQYF. CDR3 DNA sequence: TGCGCCAGCAGCTTGGGGCCGGGGACTAGCGGCTCCTACGAGCAGTACTTC.

This chain uses TRBV30 with TRBJ1-4, with 11 bases identical to TRBD1. This CDR3 contains 13 residues. The germline gives CDR1 GTSNPN, CDR2 SVGIG (reference sequence). J was trimmed by 13 bases and V by 8 bases; bases with no gene match: 12. The DNA for the CDR3 is TGTGCCGGGACGGGACAGGGGGGGTTAAGACTGTTTTTT. Translated: CAGTGQGGLRLFF.

This sequence joins TRBV7-2 and TRBJ1-1, with a tentative D call TRBD1 (6 bases). There are 12 residues in the CDR3. With 4 bases removed from V and 6 bases from J, the gap between germline ends came to 9 bases. Germline V CDR1 and CDR2: SGHTA, FQGNSA. The CDR3 region has the DNA TGTGCCAGCAGCTGGGGACAAGCTGAAGCTTTCTTT. Translated: CASSWGQAEAFF.

This clone turned up a few times. V is TRBV2 and J is TRBJ2-1; the D gene is possibly TRBD2 (5 bases). The CDR3 sequence is 14 residues long. CDR1 SNHLY and CDR2 FYNNEI come from the germline V gene. Trimming removed 4 bases from V and 4 bases from J, with 11 bases in between. The CDR3 here is CASSGETSYNEQFF. The CDR3 bases are TGTGCCAGCAGTGGGGAGACCTCATACAATGAGCAGTTCTTC.

In its sample, this clone was seen a few times. J is TRBJ1-4 and V is TRBV5-1, with D perhaps matching TRBD1 (5 bases). V was pared by 3 bases and J by 5 bases, with 11 bases between. CDR3 length equals 14 residues. Germline V lookup: CDR1 SGHRS, CDR2 YFSETQ. In DNA, the CDR3 is TGCGCCAGCAGCTCCCGGGACTTCAATGAAAAACTGTTTTTT. It specifies CASSSRDFNEKLFF.

This clone was detected a few times. This chain connects TRBV28 to TRBJ2-5; no definite D call. The V end lost 2 bases, the J end lost 7 bases, and 8 bases lay between the germline ends. From germline, CDR1 is MDHEN and CDR2 SYDVKM. This CDR3 contains 12 residues. CDR3: CASSLVSGTQYF. The CDR3 nucleotides are TGTGCCAGCAGTTTAGTGTCGGGGACCCAGTACTTC.

The chain employs TRBV27 and TRBJ1-2; D unresolved. The germline V gene encodes CDR1 MNHEY and CDR2 SMNVEV (reference sequence). There are 13 residues in the CDR3. V was clipped by 9 bases and J by 4 bases, with 15 bases between them. Written as DNA, the CDR3 is TGTGCCAGTGGTATCGTAGCATCCTATGGCTACACCTTC. It codes for CASGIVASYGYTF.